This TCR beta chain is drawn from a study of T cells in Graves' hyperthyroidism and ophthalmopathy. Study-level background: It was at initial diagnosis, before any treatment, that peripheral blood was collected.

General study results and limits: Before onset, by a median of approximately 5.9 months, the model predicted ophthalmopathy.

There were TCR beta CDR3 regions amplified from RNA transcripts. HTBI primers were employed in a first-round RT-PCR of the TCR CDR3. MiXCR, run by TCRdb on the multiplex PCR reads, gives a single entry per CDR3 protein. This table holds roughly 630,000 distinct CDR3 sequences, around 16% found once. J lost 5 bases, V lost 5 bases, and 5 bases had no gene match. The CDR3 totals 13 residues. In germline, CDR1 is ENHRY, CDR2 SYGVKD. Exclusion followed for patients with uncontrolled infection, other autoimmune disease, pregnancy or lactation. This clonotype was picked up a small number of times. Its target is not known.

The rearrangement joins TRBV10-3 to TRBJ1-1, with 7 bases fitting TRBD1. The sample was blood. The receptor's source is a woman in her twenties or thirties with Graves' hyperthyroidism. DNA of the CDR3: TGTGCCATCAGTCCCGAGGGGGCGACTGAAGCTTTCTTT. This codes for CAISPEGATEAFF.